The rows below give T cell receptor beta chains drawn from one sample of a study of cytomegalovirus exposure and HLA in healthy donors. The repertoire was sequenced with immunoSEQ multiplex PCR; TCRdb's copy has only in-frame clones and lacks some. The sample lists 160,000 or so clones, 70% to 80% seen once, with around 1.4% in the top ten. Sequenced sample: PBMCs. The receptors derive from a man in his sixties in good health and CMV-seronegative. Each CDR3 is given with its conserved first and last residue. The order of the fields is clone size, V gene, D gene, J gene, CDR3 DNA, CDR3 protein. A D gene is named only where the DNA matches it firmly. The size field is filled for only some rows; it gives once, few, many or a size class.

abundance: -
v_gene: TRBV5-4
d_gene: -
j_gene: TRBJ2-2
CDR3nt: TGTGCCAGCAGCCTGGGGCTGACCGGGGAGCTGTTTTTT
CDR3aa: CASSLGLTGELFF

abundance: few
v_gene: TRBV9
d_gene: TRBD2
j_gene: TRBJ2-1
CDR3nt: TGTGCCAGCACTAGCGGGGAGGATGAGCAGTTCTTC
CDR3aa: CASTSGEDEQFF

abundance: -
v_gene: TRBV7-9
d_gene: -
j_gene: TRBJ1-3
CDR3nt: TGTTCCAGCAGGGCTAGGGGGGGAGCGAGCTCTGGAAACACCATATATTTT
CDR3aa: CSSRARGGASSGNTIYF

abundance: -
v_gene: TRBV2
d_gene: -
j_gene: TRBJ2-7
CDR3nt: TGTGCCAGCAGTCTGGACAGCTCCTACGAGCAGTACTTC
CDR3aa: CASSLDSSYEQYF

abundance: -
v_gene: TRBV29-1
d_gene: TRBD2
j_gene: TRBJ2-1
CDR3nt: TGCAGCGTGGGACTAGCATCAACGAGTACCTACAATGAGCAGTTCTTC
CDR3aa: CSVGLASTSTYNEQFF

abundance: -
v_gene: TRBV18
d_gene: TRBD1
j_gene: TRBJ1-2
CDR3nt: TGTGCCAGCTCACCAAGGACAGGGGATGTTAACTATGGCTACACCTTC
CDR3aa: CASSPRTGDVNYGYTF

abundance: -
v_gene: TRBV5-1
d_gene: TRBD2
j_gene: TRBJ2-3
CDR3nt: TGCGCCAGTAATCTAGCGGGAGGGGACACAGATACGCAGTATTTT
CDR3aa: CASNLAGGDTDTQYF

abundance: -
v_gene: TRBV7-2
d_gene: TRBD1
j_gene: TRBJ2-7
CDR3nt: TGTGCCAGCAGCTTAACAGGGGGCTCCTACGAGCAGTACTTC
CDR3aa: CASSLTGGSYEQYF

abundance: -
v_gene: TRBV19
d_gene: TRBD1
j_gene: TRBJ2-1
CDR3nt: TGTGCCAGTAGTCTAGGACAGGGTGGGAATGGGGAGCAGTTCTTC
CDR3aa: CASSLGQGGNGEQFF

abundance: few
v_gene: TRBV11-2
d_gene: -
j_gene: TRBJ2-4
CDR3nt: TGTGCCAGCAGCCTTAGGGGGAGTGGGGCCAAAAACATTCAGTACTTC
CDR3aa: CASSLRGSGAKNIQYF

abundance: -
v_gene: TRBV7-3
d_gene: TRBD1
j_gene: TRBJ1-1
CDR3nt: TGTGCCAGCAGATTAGAGTCGACAGGGGAGAACACTGAAGCTTTCTTT
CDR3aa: CASRLESTGENTEAFF

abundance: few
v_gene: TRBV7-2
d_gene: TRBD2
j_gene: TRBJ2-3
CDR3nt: TGTGCCAGCAGCTTAGGCGGGGGTAACACAGATACGCAGTATTTT
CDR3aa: CASSLGGGNTDTQYF

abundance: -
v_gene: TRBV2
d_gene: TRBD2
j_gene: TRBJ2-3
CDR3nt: TGTGCCAGCACCCTTAGCGGGGCCGCAGATACGCAGTATTTT
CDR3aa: CASTLSGAADTQYF

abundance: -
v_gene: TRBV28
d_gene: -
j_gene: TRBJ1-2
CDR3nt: TGTGCCAGCAGTGGACACCCTAACTATGGCTACACCTTC
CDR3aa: CASSGHPNYGYTF

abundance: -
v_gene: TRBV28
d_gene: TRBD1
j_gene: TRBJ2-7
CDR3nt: TGTGCCAGCAGACCAGGGACAGGAGCCTACTACGAGCAGTACTTC
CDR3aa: CASRPGTGAYYEQYF

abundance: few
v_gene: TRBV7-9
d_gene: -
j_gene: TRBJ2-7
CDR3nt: TGTGCCAGCAGCTTAGGGTACAGGGTCAATACCTACGAGCAGTACTTC
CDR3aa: CASSLGYRVNTYEQYF

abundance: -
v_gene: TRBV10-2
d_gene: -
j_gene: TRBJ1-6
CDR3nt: TGCGCCAGCACCCGGGACACAGTTTCACCCCTCCACTTT
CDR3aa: CASTRDTVSPLHF

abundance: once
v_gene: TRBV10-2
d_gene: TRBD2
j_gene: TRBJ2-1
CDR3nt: TGCGCCAGCATTGACCTAGCGGGCGACAATGAGCAGTTCTTC
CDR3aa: CASIDLAGDNEQFF

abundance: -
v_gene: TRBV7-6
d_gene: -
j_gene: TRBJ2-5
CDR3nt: TGTGCCAGCGGGAGGGGGAGCGAAGAGACCCAGTACTTC
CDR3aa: CASGRGSEETQYF

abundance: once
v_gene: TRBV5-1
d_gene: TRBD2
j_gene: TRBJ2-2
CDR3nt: TGCGCCAGCAGCCAGCGGGGGGACACCGGGGAGCTGTTTTTT
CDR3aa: CASSQRGDTGELFF

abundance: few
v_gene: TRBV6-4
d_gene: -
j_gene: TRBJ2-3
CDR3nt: TGTGCCAGCAGAATATCCCACCAGGGCACAGATACGCAGTATTTT
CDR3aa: CASRISHQGTDTQYF

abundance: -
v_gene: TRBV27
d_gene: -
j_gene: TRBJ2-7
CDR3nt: TGTGCCAGCAGACCTAAGTACGAGCAGTACTTC
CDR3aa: CASRPKYEQYF

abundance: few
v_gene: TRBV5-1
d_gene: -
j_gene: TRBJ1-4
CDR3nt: TGCGCCAGCAGCTTGGCCTTGCAACAGGGTGAAAAACTGTTTTTT
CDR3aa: CASSLALQQGEKLFF

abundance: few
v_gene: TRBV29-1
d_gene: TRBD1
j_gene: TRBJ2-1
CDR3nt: TGCAGCGTTGGACAGGGGGGGTACAATGAGCAGTTCTTC
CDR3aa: CSVGQGGYNEQFF

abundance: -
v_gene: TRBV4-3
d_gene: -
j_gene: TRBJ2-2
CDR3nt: TGCGCCAGCAGCCAATTCAGCGCTACGGGCACCGGGGAGCTGTTTTTT
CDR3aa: CASSQFSATGTGELFF

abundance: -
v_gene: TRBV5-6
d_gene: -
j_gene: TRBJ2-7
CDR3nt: TGTGCCAGCAACAGATTCTCCTACGAGCAGTACTTC
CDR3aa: CASNRFSYEQYF

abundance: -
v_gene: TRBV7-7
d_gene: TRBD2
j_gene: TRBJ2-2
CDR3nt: TGTGCCAGCAGCCCTCTCGGCCTAGCGGAGCCCACCGGGGAGCTGTTTTTT
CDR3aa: CASSPLGLAEPTGELFF

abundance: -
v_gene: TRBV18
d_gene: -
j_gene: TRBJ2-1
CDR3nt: TGTGCCAGCTCCCAAAGGGGTGGGTCCATATACAATGAGCAGTTCTTC
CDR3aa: CASSQRGGSIYNEQFF

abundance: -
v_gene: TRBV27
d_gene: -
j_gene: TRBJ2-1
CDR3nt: TGTGCCAGCAGTTCCCCAGGATTTCAGTACAATGAGCAGTTCTTC
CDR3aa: CASSSPGFQYNEQFF

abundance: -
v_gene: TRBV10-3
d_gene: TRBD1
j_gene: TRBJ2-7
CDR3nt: TGTGCCATCAGATCCGGGACAGGAGGGGACGAGCAGTACTTC
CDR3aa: CAIRSGTGGDEQYF

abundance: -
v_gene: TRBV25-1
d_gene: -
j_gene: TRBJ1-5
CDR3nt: TGTGCCAGCAGTGATTATTCAGGCTTCGGGGTCGGGCAGCCCCAGCATTTT
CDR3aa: CASSDYSGFGVGQPQHF

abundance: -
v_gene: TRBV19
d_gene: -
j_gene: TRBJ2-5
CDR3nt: TGTGCCAGTAGTTCTAGTGTCGGCCAAGAGACCCAGTACTTC
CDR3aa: CASSSSVGQETQYF

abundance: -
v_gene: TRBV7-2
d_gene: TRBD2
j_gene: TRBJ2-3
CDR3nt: TGTGCCAGCAGTTTCTTACCTCCGGGACTACCTCCCACAGATACGCAGTATTTT
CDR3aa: CASSFLPPGLPPTDTQYF

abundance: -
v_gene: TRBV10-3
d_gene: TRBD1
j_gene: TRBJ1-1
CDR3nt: TGTGCCATATCGGTACGGTCGGACAGGGGAAGCACTGAAGCTTTCTTT
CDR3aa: CAISVRSDRGSTEAFF

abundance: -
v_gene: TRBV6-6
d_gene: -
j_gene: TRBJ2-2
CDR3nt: TGTGCCAGCGGGGCCTACGGGGAGCTGTTTTTT
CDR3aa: CASGAYGELFF

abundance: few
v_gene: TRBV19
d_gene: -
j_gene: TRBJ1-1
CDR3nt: TGTGCCAGTAGTTTTCGGACAGTGACTACACTGAACACTGAAGCTTTCTTT
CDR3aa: CASSFRTVTTLNTEAFF

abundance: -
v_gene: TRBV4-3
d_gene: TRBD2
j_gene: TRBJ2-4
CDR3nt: TGCGCCAGCAGCCCCGGGAGGGGGGTGGCCAAAAACATTCAGTACTTC
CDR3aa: CASSPGRGVAKNIQYF

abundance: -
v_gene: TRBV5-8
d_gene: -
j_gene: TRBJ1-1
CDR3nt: TGTGCCAGCAGCTCCCGGGACGGGGGGGACACTGAAGCTTTCTTT
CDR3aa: CASSSRDGGDTEAFF

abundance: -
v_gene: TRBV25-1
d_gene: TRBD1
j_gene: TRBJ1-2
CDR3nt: TGTGCCAGCAGTGATCAAGGGGGCCGAAACTATGGCTACACCTTC
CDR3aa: CASSDQGGRNYGYTF

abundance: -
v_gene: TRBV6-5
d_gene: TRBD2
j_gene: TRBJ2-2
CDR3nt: TGTGCCAGCAGTTCAAGCGGGGGGGCGGGCACCGGGGAGCTGTTTTTT
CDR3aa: CASSSSGGAGTGELFF

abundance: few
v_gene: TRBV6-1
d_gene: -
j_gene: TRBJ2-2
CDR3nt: TGTGCCAGCAGTGAAGGGACCCTCCGGGACTCCGGGAATTCCGGGGAGCTGTTTTTT
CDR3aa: CASSEGTLRDSGNSGELFF

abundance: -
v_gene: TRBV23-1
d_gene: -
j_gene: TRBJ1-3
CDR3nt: TGCGCCAGCAGAGAGTCTCCTGGAAACACCATATATTTT
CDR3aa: CASRESPGNTIYF

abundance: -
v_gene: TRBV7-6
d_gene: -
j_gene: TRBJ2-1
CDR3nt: TGTGCCAGCAGCTTAAGAGAGGGGGTCGCAGGTAATGAGCAGTTCTTC
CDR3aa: CASSLREGVAGNEQFF

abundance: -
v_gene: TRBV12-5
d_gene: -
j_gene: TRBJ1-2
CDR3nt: TGTGCTAGTGGTTTGTCAGGGACTAACTATGGCTACACCTTC
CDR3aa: CASGLSGTNYGYTF

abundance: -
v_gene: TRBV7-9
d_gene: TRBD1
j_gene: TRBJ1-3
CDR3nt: TGTGCCAGCAGCTCGGGACAGCCTGGAAACACCATATATTTT
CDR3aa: CASSSGQPGNTIYF

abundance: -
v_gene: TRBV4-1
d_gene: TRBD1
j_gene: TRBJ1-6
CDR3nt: TGCGCCAGCAGCCAAGCCGTGGCACAGGGGAGTAATTCACCCCTCCACTTT
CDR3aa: CASSQAVAQGSNSPLHF

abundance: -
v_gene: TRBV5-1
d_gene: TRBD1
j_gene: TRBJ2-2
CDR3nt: TGCGCCAGCAGCCCGGGGACAGGGGGGGCGATCACCGGGGAGCTGTTTTTT
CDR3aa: CASSPGTGGAITGELFF

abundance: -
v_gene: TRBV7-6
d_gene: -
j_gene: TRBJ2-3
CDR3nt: TGTGCCAGCAGCTCCTCTAGCGATCTCACAGATACGCAGTATTTT
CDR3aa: CASSSSSDLTDTQYF

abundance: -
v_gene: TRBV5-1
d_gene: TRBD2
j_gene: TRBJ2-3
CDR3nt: TGCGCCAGCAGCCCAGGAGAACTAGGCGGGGGGGCGACAGATACGCAGTATTTT
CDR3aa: CASSPGELGGGATDTQYF

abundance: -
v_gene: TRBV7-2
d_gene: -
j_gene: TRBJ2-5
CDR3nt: TGTGCCAGCAGCAGGAGATTCCAAGAGACCCAGTACTTC
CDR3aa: CASSRRFQETQYF

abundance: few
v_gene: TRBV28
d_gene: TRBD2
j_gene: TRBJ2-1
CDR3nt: TGTGCCAGCAGACGGGGAGGGCCCTACGGTGAGCAGTTCTTC
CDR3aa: CASRRGGPYGEQFF

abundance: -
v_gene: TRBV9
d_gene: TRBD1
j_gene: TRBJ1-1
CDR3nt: TGTGCCAGCAGCGTAGGAGGCAGGGGGCAAGTAGGTACTGAAGCTTTCTTT
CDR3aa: CASSVGGRGQVGTEAFF

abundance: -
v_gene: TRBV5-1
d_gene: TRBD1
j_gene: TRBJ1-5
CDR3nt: TGCGCCAGCAGCCCAGGGACAGAAGGCAATCAGCCCCAGCATTTT
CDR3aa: CASSPGTEGNQPQHF

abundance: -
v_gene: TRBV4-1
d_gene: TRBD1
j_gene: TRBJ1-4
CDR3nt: TGCGCCAGCAGCCAAGATCTTGGGACAGGGGTTGAAAAACTGTTTTTT
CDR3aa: CASSQDLGTGVEKLFF

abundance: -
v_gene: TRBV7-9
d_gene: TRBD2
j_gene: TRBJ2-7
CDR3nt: TGTGCCAGCAGCCGTACCGGGACTAGCGGCTCCCACGAGCAGTACTTC
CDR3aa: CASSRTGTSGSHEQYF

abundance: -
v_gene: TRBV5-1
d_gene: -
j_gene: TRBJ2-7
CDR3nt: TGCGCCAGCAGTCTTTTGGGGGCCCGAACCGAGCAGTACTTC
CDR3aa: CASSLLGARTEQYF

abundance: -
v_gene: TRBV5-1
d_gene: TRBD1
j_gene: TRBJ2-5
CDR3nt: TGCGCCAGCAGGAAGGGGGCGCGGGAGACCCAGTACTTC
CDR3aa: CASRKGARETQYF

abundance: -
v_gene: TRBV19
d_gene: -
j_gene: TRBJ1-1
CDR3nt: TGTGCCAGTAGTATGGGCAGGGGTGAAACTGAAGCTTTCTTT
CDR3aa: CASSMGRGETEAFF

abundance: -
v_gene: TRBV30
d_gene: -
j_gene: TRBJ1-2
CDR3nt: TGTGCCTGGAGTGTACTAAGCTATGGCTACACCTTC
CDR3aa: CAWSVLSYGYTF